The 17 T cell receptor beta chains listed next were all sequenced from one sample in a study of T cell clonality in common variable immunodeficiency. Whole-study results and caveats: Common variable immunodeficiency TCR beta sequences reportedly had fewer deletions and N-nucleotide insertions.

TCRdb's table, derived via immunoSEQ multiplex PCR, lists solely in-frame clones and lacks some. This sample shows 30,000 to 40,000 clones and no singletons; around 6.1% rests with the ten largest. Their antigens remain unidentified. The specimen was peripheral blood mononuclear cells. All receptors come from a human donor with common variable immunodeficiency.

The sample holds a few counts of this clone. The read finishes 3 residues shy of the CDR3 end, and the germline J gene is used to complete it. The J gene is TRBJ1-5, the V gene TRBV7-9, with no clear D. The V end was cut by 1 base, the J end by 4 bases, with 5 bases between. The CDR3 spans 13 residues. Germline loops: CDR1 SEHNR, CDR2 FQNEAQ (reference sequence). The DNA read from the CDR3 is TGTGCCAGCAGCTTAGGGCGGAATCAGCCC. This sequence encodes CASSLGRNQP. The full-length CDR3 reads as CASSLGRNQPQHF.

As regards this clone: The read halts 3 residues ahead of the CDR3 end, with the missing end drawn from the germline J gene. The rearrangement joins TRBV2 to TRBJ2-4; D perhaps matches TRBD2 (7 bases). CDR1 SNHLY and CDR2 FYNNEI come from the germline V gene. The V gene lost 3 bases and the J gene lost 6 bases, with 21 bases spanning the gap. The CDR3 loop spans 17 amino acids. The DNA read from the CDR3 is TGTGCCAGCAGTGATCCCTCTCTAGCGGAGGACAGAAACATT. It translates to CASSDPSLAEDRNI. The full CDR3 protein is CASSDPSLAEDRNIQYF. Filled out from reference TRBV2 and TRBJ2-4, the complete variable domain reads EPEVTQTPSHQVTQMGQEVILRCVPISNHLYFYWYRQILGQKVEFLVSFYNNEISEKSEIFDDQFSVERPDGSNFTLKIRSTKLEDSAMYFCASSDPSLAEDRNIQYFGAGTRLSVL.

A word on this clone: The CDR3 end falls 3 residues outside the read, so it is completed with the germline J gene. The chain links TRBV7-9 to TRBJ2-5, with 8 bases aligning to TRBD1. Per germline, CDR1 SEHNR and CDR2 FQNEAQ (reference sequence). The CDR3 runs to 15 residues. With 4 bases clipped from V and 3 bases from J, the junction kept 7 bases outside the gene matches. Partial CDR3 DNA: TGTGCCAGCAGCTCCGCGGGACAGGTAGAAGAGACC. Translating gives CASSSAGQVEET. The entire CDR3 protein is CASSSAGQVEETQYF.

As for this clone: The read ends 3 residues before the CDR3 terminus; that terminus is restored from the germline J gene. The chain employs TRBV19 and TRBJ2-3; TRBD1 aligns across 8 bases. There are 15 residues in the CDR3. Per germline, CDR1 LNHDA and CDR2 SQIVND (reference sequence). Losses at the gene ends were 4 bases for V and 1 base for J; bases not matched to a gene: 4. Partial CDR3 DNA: TGTGCCAGTAGTACGACAGGGGTAGGCACAGATACG. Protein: CASSTTGVGTDT. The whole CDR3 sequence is CASSTTGVGTDTQYF.

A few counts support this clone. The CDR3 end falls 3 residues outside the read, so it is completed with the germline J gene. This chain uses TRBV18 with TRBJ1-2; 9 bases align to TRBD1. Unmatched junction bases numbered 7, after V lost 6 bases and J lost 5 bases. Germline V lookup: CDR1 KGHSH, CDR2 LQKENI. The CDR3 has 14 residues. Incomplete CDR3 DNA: TGTGCCAGCTCCCCTGGAGGACAGGGGTATGGC. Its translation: CASSPGGQGYG. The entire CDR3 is CASSPGGQGYGYTF.

The CDR3 reads CASSLEGTGNIQYF. The sequenced part of the CDR3 DNA is TGCGCCAGCAGCTTGGAAGGGACTGGGAACATT. V usage is TRBV5-1 and J usage is TRBJ2-4; TRBD2 is a possible D gene (6 bases). The CDR3 is cut off 3 residues early in the read; its end comes from the germline J gene. The CDR3 spans 14 residues. Germline V gives CDR1 SGHRS, CDR2 YFSETQ. Trimming cost V 0 bases and J 7 bases, with 11 bases left between them.

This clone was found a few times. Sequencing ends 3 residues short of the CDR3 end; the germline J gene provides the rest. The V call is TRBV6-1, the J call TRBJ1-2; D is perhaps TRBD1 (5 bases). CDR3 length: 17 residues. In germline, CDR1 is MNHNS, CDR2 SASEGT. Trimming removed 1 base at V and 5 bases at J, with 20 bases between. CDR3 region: CASSEVRGREIGYGYTF. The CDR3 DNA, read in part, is TGTGCCAGCAGTGAAGTGCGTGGCAGGGAAATTGGGTATGGC.

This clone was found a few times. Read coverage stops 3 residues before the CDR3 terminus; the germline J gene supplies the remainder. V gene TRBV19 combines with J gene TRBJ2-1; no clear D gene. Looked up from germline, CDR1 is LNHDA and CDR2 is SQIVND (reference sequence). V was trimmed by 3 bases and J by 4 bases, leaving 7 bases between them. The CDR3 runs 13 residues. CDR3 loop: CASSIPQYNEQFF. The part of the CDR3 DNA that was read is TGTGCCAGTAGTATTCCACAGTACAATGAG.

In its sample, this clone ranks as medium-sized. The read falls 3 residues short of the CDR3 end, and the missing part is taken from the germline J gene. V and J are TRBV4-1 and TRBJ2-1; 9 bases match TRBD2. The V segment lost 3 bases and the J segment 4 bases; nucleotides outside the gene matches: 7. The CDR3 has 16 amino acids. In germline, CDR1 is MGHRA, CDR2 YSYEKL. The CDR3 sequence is CASSHPSTSGYNEQFF. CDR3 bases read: TGCGCCAGCAGCCATCCGTCGACTAGCGGTTACAATGAG.

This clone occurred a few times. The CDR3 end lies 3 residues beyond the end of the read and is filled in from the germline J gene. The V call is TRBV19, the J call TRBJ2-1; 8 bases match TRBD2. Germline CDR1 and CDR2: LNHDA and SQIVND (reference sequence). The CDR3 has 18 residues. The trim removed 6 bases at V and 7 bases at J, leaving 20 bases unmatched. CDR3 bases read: TGTGCCAGTAGGCCTGGAGGGGCGGGGGGCACCTCTGGGAATGAG. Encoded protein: CASRPGGAGGTSGNE. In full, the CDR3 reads CASRPGGAGGTSGNEQFF.

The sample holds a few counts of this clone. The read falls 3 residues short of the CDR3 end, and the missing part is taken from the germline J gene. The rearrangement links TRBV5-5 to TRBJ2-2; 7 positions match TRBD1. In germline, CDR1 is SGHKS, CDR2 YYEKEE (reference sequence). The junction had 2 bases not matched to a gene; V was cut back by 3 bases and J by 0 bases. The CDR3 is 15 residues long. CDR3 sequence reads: CASSSTGSNTGELFF. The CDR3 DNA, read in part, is TGTGCCAGCAGCTCGACAGGGTCGAACACCGGGGAG.

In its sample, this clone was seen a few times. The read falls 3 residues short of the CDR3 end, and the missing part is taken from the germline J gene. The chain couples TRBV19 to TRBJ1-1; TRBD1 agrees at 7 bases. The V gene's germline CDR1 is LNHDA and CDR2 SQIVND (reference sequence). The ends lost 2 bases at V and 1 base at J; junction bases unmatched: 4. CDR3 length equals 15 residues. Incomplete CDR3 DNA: TGTGCCAGTAGTATATACAGGGGACAGAACACTGAA. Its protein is CASSIYRGQNTE. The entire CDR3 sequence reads CASSIYRGQNTEAFF. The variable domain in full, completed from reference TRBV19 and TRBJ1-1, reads DGGITQSPKYLFRKEGQNVTLSCEQNLNHDAMYWYRQDPGQGLRLIYYSQIVNDFQKGDIAEGYSVSREKKESFPLTVTSAQKNPTAFYLCASSIYRGQNTEAFFGQGTRLTVV.

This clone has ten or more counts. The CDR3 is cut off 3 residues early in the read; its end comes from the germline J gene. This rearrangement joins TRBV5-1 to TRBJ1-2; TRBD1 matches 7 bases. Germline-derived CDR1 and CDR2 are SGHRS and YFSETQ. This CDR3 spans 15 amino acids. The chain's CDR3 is CASSGYRGPLGGYTF. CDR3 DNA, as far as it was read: TGCGCCAGCAGCGGGTACAGGGGTCCCTTAGGAGGC.

The CDR3 bases that were read are TGTGCCAGCTCCGCCGGGGGGAACAATGAG. Its translation: CASSAGGNNE. In full, the CDR3 reads CASSAGGNNEQFF. The chain has TRBV18 and TRBJ2-1; 7 bases line up with TRBD2. With the read ending 3 residues before the CDR3 end, the germline J gene is used to fill in that end. The V and J ends lost 6 bases and 5 bases, in that order; junction bases with no gene match: 4. Germline CDR1 KGHSH, CDR2 LQKENI. CDR3 size: 13 residues.

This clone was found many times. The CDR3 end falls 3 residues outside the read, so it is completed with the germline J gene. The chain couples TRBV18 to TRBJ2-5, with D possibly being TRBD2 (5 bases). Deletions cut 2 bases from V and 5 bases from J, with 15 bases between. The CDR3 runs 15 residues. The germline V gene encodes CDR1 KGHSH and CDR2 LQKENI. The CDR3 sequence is CASSPTSLDTETQYF. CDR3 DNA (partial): TGTGCCAGCTCACCAACTAGTTTGGATACGGAGACC.

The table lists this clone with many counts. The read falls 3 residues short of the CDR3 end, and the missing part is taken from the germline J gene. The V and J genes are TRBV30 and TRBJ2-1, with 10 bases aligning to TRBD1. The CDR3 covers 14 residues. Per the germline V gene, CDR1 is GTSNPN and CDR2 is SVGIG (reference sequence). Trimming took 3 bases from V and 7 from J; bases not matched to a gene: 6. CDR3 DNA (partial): TGTGCCTGGAGGGCGACAGGGGGCCTGAATGAG. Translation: CAWRATGGLNE. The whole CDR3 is CAWRATGGLNEQFF.

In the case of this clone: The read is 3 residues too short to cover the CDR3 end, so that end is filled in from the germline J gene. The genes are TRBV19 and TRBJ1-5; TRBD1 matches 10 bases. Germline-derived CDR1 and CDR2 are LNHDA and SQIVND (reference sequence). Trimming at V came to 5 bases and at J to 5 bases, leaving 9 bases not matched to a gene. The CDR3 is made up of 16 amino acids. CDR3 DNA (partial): TGTGCCAGTAGTGCCAGGGACAGGGGATTCTATCAGCCC. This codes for CASSARDRGFYQP. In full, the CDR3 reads CASSARDRGFYQPQHF.